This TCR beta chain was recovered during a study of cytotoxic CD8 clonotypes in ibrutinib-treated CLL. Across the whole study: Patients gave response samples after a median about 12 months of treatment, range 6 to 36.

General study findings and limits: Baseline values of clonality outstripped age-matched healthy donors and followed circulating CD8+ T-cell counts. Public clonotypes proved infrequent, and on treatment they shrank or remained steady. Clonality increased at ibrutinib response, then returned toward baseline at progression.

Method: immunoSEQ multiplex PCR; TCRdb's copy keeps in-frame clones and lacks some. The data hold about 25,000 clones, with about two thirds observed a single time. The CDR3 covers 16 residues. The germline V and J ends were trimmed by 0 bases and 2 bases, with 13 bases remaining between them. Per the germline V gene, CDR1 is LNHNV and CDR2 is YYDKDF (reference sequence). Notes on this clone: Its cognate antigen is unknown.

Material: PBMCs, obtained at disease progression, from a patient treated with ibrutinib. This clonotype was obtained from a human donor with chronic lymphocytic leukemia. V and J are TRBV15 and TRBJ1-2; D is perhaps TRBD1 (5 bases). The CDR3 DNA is TGTGCCACCAGCAGAGACTTCGACAGATCAAACTATGGCTACACCTTC. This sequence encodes CATSRDFDRSNYGYTF.